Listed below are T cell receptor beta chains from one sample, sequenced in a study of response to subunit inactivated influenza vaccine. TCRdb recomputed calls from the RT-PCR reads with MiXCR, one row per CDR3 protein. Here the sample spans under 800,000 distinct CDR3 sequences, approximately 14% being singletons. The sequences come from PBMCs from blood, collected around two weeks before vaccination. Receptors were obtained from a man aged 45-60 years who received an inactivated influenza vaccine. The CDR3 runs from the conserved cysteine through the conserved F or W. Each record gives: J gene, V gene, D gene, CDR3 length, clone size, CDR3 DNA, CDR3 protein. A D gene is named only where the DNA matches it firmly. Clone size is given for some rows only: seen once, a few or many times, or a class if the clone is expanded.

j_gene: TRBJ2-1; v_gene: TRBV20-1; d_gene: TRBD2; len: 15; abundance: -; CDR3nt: TGCAGTGCCTCACTAGCGATCCAGTCCTACAATGAGCAGTTCTTC; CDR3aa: CSASLAIQSYNEQFF
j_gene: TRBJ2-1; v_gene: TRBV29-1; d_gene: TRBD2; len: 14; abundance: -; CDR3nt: TGCAGCGCCAAACTAGCGGGAGGGCCAGGTGAGCAGTTCTTC; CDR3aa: CSAKLAGGPGEQFF
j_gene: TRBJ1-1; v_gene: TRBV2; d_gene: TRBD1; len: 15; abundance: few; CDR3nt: TGTGCCAGCAGAGAGACAGGGGGGGTGAACACTGAAGCTTTCTTT; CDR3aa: CASRETGGVNTEAFF
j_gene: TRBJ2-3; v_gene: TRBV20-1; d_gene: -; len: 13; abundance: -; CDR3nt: TGCAGTGTGGTAGACAGCGGCACAGATACGCAGTATTTT; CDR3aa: CSVVDSGTDTQYF
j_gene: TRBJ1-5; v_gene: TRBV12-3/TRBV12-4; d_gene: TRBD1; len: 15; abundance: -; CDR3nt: TGTGCCAGCAGTTTCGAGGGGGCGGTCAATCAGCCCCAGCATTTT; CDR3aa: CASSFEGAVNQPQHF
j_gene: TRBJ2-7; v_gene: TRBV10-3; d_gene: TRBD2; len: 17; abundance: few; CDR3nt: TGTGCCATCAGGGGGACTAGCGGGGGCGCCGACGACGTGCAGCAGTACTTC; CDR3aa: CAIRGTSGGADDVQQYF
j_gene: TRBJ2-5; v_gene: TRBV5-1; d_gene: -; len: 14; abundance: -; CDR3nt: TGCGCCAGCAGCGAGGGACTCGGGCAAGAGACCCAGTACTTC; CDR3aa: CASSEGLGQETQYF
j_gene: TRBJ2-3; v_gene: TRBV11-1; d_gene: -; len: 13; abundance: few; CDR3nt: TGTGCCAGCAGCGTCAAGGGTCAGGGTACGCAGTATTTT; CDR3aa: CASSVKGQGTQYF
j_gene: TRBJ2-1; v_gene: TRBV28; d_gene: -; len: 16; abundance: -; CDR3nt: TGTGCCAGCAGGGCCCTGATCTCGAGCTCCTACAATGAGCAGTTCTTC; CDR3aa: CASRALISSSYNEQFF
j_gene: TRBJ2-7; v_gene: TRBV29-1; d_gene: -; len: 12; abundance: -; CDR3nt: TGCAGCGTTGAGGGAGTGGGGTACGAGCAGTACTTC; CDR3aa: CSVEGVGYEQYF
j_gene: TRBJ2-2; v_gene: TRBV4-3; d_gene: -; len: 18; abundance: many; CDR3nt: TGCGCCAGCAGCCAAGAGGTATCGGGGAAATGGAACACCGGGGAGCTGTTTTTT; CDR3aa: CASSQEVSGKWNTGELFF
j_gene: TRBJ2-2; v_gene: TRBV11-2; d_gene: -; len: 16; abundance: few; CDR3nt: TGTGCCAGCAGCTTAAAGTGGCTAGCCGACACCGGGGAGCTGTTTTTT; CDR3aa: CASSLKWLADTGELFF
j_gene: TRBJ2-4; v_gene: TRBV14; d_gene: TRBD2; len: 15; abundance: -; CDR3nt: TGTGCCAGCAGCCCCCTAGCGGGAGCTGGGAACATTCAGTACTTC; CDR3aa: CASSPLAGAGNIQYF
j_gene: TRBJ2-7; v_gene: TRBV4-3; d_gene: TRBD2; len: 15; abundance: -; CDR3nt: TGCGCCAGCAGCCAAGGCGCGGGGGGTTACTACGAGCAGTACTTC; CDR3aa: CASSQGAGGYYEQYF
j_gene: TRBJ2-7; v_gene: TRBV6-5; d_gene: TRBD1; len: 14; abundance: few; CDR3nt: TGTGCCAGCAGTTCGACAGGGGGGACCTACGAGCAGTACTTC; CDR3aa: CASSSTGGTYEQYF